The 29 T cell receptor beta chains in this list originate from one sample, sequenced in a study of blood T cells in healthy people across ages. Then a second PCR, running roughly 7 to 11 cycles, was carried out with a sample-barcoded 5' primer and a J-beta primer mix. TCRdb recomputed calls from the 5' RACE reads with MiXCR, one row per CDR3 protein. Of approximately 760,000 distinct CDR3 sequences in the sample, just under 25% were seen once. The same sample was also studied in work on T cells of mothers and their children.

Sequenced input: blood. These receptor sequences come from a boy aged 5 to 17 in good health.

The V call is TRBV4-1, the J call TRBJ2-1; D gene uncertain. There are 12 residues in the CDR3. Trimming stripped 4 bases from V and 8 bases from J, with 9 bases between. CDR1 is MGHRA, CDR2 YSYEKL, per germline. The CDR3 sequence: CASSRPLDEQFF. The CDR3 DNA sequence: TGCGCCAGCAGCCGCCCCTTGGATGAGCAGTTCTTC.

The genes are TRBV11-1 and TRBJ2-2; 12 nucleotides agree with TRBD1. Trimming removed 5 bases from V and 7 bases from J; junction bases left unmatched: 5. Germline V gene data show CDR1 as SGHAT and CDR2 as FQDESV (reference sequence). This CDR3 spans 15 amino acids. The CDR3 region is CASSPRDRGHGELFF. The DNA of the CDR3 is TGTGCCAGCAGCCCCCGGGACAGGGGGCACGGGGAGCTGTTTTTT.

The chain couples TRBV21-1 to TRBJ2-1; the DNA was not used to check the table's D call, TRBD2. TRBV21-1 is labeled a pseudogene. This CDR3 has 17 residues. The CDR3 DNA follows: TGTGCCAGCAAATTCGGCGTCGGGAGGGTATCCTACAATGAGCAGTTCTTC. This encodes CASKFGVGRVSYNEQFF.

The chain links TRBV7-9 to TRBJ2-3; a weak D match, TRBD2 (6 bases). CDR1 is SEHNR, CDR2 FQNEAQ, per germline (reference sequence). The CDR3 has 15 amino acids. Trimming stripped 1 base from V and 1 base from J, with 9 bases between. CDR3 bases: TGTGCCAGCAGCTTAGGACTAGTGGGCACAGATACGCAGTATTTT. This gives the protein CASSLGLVGTDTQYF. Variable domain in full (rest from reference TRBV7-9 and TRBJ2-3): DTGVSQNPRHKITKRGQNVTFRCDPISEHNRLYWYRQTLGQGPEFLTYFQNEAQLEKSRLLSDRFSAERPKGSFSTLEIQRTEQGDSAMYLCASSLGLVGTDTQYFGPGTRLTVL.

This clonotype was picked up a small number of times. The rearrangement links TRBV10-3 to TRBJ2-1; D call uncertain. The germline V and J ends were trimmed by 8 bases and 9 bases, with 11 bases remaining between them. Germline loops: CDR1 ENHRY, CDR2 SYGVKD. The CDR3 is 11 residues long. CDR3 nucleotides: TGTGCCATCCAGGAATCGGGTGAGCAGTTCTTC. It codes for CAIQESGEQFF.

J is TRBJ2-3 and V is TRBV7-2; TRBD2 aligns across 9 bases. The CDR3 length is 16 residues. Germline values: CDR1 SGHTA, CDR2 FQGNSA. V trimming: 5 bases; J trimming: 8 bases; junction bases outside the gene matches: 14. CDR3 in DNA: TGTGCCAGCAGCCCCGGAGTAGCGGGAGATTTCGGTACGCAGTATTTT. Translated: CASSPGVAGDFGTQYF.

This clonotype was seen a handful of times. This chain links TRBV28 with TRBJ2-5, with a weak D call TRBD2 (6 bases). The J call is in doubt because the DNA end fits TRBJ2-1 better. The CDR3 has 16 amino acids. CDR1 MDHEN and CDR2 SYDVKM come from the germline V gene. The CDR3 protein is CASMAPWGRRGNEQFF. CDR3 coding DNA: TGTGCCAGCATGGCCCCCTGGGGGAGGAGAGGCAATGAGCAGTTCTTC.

This chain uses TRBV29-1 with TRBJ2-5; possible D gene TRBD2, 5 bases. CDR1 is SQVTM, CDR2 ANQGSEA, per germline. Trimming took off 0 bases at V and 11 bases at J, with 16 bases between the two ends. The CDR3 is 13 residues long. The DNA for the CDR3 is TGCAGCGTTGAAGATCTGGGCGGTACGGGGCAGTACTTC. It specifies CSVEDLGGTGQYF. Variable domain in full (rest from reference TRBV29-1 and TRBJ2-5): SAVISQKPSRDICQRGTSLTIQCQVDSQVTMMFWYRQQPGQSLTLIATANQGSEATYESGFVIDKFPISRPNLTFSTLTVSNMSPEDSSIYLCSVEDLGGTGQYFGPGTRLLVL.

The chain recombines TRBV19 with TRBJ2-5; a possible D gene is TRBD1 (5 bases). Trimming removed 3 bases at V and 2 bases at J, with 19 bases between. Germline CDR1 is LNHDA and CDR2 is SQIVND (reference sequence). The length of the CDR3 is 17 residues. CDR3 nucleotide sequence: TGTGCCAGTAGTATCCCGTCCAGAAGGGGCGCTCAAGAGACCCAGTACTTC. It translates to CASSIPSRRGAQETQYF.

This chain joins TRBV7-3 and TRBJ2-3, with TRBD2 identical over 8 bases. The CDR3 runs 15 residues. The germline V gene has CDR1 SGHTA and CDR2 FQGTGA. The J segment lost 3 bases and the V segment lost 5 bases, leaving 7 bases of the junction unmatched. This CDR3 reads CASSRTSLETDTQYF. As DNA, the CDR3 is TGTGCCAGCAGCCGGACTAGCTTGGAGACAGATACGCAGTATTTT.

The V call is TRBV9, the J call TRBJ2-4, with D tentatively TRBD1 (6 bases). The CDR3 contains 16 residues. V lost 4 bases, J lost 2 bases, and 16 bases lay in between. The V gene's germline CDR1 is SGDLS and CDR2 YYNGEE. The CDR3 bases are TGTGCCAGCAGCCCTTGGATAGGGGGAACCAAAAACATTCAGTACTTC. Encoded protein: CASSPWIGGTKNIQYF.

The sample holds a few counts of this clonotype. The chain is built from TRBV12-3 or TRBV12-4 and TRBJ2-3; 10 bases line up with TRBD2. Losses at the gene ends were 3 bases for V and 0 bases for J; bases not matched to a gene: 3. There are 16 residues in the CDR3. The CDR3 region is CASSFGLAASTDTQYF. The CDR3 region has the DNA TGTGCCAGCAGTTTCGGACTAGCGGCTAGCACAGATACGCAGTATTTT.

In its sample, this clonotype was seen a few times. The V call is TRBV20-1, the J call TRBJ2-3; 10 nucleotides line up with TRBD2. Germline assignment: CDR1 DFQATT and CDR2 SNEGSKA (reference sequence). The ends lost 2 bases at V and 3 bases at J; junction bases unmatched: 2. This CDR3 spans 14 amino acids. The CDR3 DNA reads as TGCAGTGCTAGACTAGCGGGGGCTACAGATACGCAGTATTTT. It specifies CSARLAGATDTQYF.

This clonotype was counted only a few times. V and J are TRBV4-3 and TRBJ2-1, with D uncertain. CDR3 length: 16 amino acids. In germline, CDR1 is LGHNA, CDR2 YSLEER. With 1 base removed from V and 0 bases from J, the gap between germline ends came to 10 bases. CDR3 sequence reads: CASSQVWQSSYNEQFF. CDR3 coding DNA: TGCGCCAGCAGCCAAGTGTGGCAGAGCTCCTACAATGAGCAGTTCTTC.

This clonotype was found a few times. This chain links TRBV29-1 with TRBJ1-2; 9 nucleotides align to TRBD1. This CDR3 has 13 amino acids. Looked up from germline, CDR1 is SQVTM and CDR2 is ANQGSEA. J gave up 8 bases and V 7 bases, and 11 bases lay outside the gene matches. The CDR3 bases are TGCAGCGCTAATGACGGGACAGGGCCCGGCTACACCTTC. Its translation: CSANDGTGPGYTF.

On this clonotype itself: Germline and junction disagree at one end, which may indicate a read error. The gene calls are TRBV4-2 and TRBJ2-2; D is ambiguous. The CDR3 has 18 residues. Germline loops: CDR1 LGHNA, CDR2 YNFKEQ. In DNA, the CDR3 is TGTGCCAGTAGCCAAGGAGAAGGAGCTGGAAGATACGCCGGGGAGCTGTTTTTT. It specifies CASSQGEGAGRYAGELFF.

The V call is TRBV4-3, the J call TRBJ2-5, with a possible D match to TRBD1 (5 bases). Trimming shortened V by 0 bases and J by 7 bases, and 9 bases separated the two germline ends. This CDR3 is 13 amino acids long. The germline gives CDR1 LGHNA, CDR2 YSLEER. Here the CDR3 reads CASSQDPRGTQYF. As DNA, the CDR3 is TGCGCCAGCAGCCAAGATCCTAGGGGGACCCAGTACTTC.

The chain is built from TRBV5-6 and TRBJ2-5, with D perhaps matching TRBD1 (5 bases). With 0 bases removed from V and 3 bases from J, the gap between germline ends came to 9 bases. The CDR3 has 14 residues. In germline, CDR1 is SGHDT, CDR2 YYEEEE. CDR3 in DNA: TGTGCCAGCAGCTTGGTACGACAGAAAGAGACCCAGTACTTC. Its protein is CASSLVRQKETQYF.

The chain employs TRBV5-5 and TRBJ1-1, with a weak D call TRBD1 (6 bases). This CDR3 comprises 14 residues. Germline V gene data show CDR1 as SGHKS and CDR2 as YYEKEE (reference sequence). Trimming pared 1 base from V and 10 bases from J, leaving 17 bases between. The CDR3 sequence is CASSLLLTGLGAFF. The CDR3 region has the DNA TGTGCCAGCAGCTTGCTTCTTACAGGGCTGGGAGCTTTCTTT.

This clonotype was counted between two and nine times. V and J are TRBV4-3 and TRBJ1-1; a possible D gene is TRBD1 (6 bases). Trimming took 0 bases from V and 9 from J, leaving 14 bases between them. The V gene's germline CDR1 is LGHNA and CDR2 YSLEER. The CDR3 covers 14 residues. CDR3 sequence (DNA): TGCGCCAGCAGCCAAGATTCGGGGGCAGGGAAAGCTTTCTTT. This codes for CASSQDSGAGKAFF.

The chain employs TRBV7-2 and TRBJ1-2; D not resolved. Trimming removed 5 bases from V and 5 bases from J, with 18 bases in between. Per the germline V gene, CDR1 is SGHTA and CDR2 is FQGNSA. CDR3 length equals 15 residues. CDR3 nucleotides: TGTGCCAGCAGCAGCTTAGTAGGGTGGGCATATGGCTACACCTTC. Protein product: CASSSLVGWAYGYTF.

Only a few counts were recorded for this clonotype. This chain uses TRBV2 with TRBJ2-3; tentatively, D is TRBD2 (6 bases). Looked up from germline, CDR1 is SNHLY and CDR2 is FYNNEI. V was pared by 4 bases and J by 1 base, with 9 bases between. This CDR3 comprises 14 residues. CDR3 bases: TGTGCCAGCAGTGGGGCTAGCGGCACAGATACGCAGTATTTT. Protein product: CASSGASGTDTQYF.

The rearrangement links TRBV12-3 or TRBV12-4 to TRBJ2-4; a possible D gene is TRBD1 (5 bases). V was clipped by 6 bases and J by 7 bases, with 19 bases between them. This CDR3 comprises 15 residues. CDR3 in amino acids: CASSRLFGHKNIQYF. The CDR3 DNA reads TGTGCCAGCAGCCGACTCTTCGGACATAAGAACATTCAGTACTTC.

The V and J genes are TRBV7-9 and TRBJ1-6, with TRBD1 as a possible D gene (5 bases). Germline loops: CDR1 SEHNR, CDR2 FQNEAQ (reference sequence). The CDR3 has 17 residues. The V and J ends lost 4 bases and 1 base respectively, with 14 bases between them. CDR3 sequence: CASSSLTDSSYNSPLHF. In DNA form, the CDR3 reads TGTGCCAGCAGCTCCCTAACAGACAGTTCCTATAATTCACCCCTCCACTTT.

The gene calls are TRBV12-3 or TRBV12-4 and TRBJ1-1, with 7 bases that match TRBD1. The CDR3 has 14 amino acids. J lost 4 bases, V lost 6 bases, and 8 bases had no gene match. This chain's CDR3 is CASRRGGAGTEAFF. The CDR3 nucleotides read TGTGCCAGCAGGAGAGGGGGCGCCGGCACTGAAGCTTTCTTT.

This clonotype was detected only a few times. J is TRBJ1-5 and V is TRBV7-9, with no clear D. This CDR3 region has 14 residues. The germline gives CDR1 SEHNR, CDR2 FQNEAQ (reference sequence). V was pared by 5 bases and J by 3 bases, with 11 bases between. DNA of the CDR3: TGTGCCAGCAGCAAAAGCGAGGACAATCAGCCCCAGCATTTT. Translating gives CASSKSEDNQPQHF.

This clonotype was seen just once. The chain links TRBV10-3 to TRBJ2-1; 11 bases map to TRBD2. Losses at the gene ends were 4 bases for V and 0 bases for J; bases not matched to a gene: 11. CDR1 is ENHRY, CDR2 SYGVKD, per germline. The length of the CDR3 is 19 residues. The CDR3 coding sequence is TGTGCCATCAGTGCCATTAATAGCGGGGGGGAAAGCTCCTACAATGAGCAGTTCTTC. Translated: CAISAINSGGESSYNEQFF.

Notes on this clonotype: The CDR3 ends on some other residue instead of the conserved phenylalanine or tryptophan, so this is likely a read error. This chain connects TRBV5-1 to TRBJ1-2; 7 nucleotides agree with TRBD1. Germline-derived CDR1 and CDR2 are SGHRS and YFSETQ. The length of the CDR3 is 13 residues. Trimming took 4 bases from V and 7 from J; bases not matched to a gene: 7. The CDR3: CASSAETGFGYTL. CDR3 sequence (DNA): TGCGCCAGCAGCGCCGAGACAGGGTTTGGCTACACCCTC.

The sample holds a few counts of this clonotype. The chain uses TRBV12-3 or TRBV12-4 and TRBJ2-1, with 13 positions matching TRBD2. V shed 4 bases, J shed 7 bases, and the junction held 7 bases outside the gene matches. The CDR3 is 16 amino acids. CDR3 coding DNA: TGTGCCAGCAGTTCCACCCTACTAGCGGGGGGGAATGAGCAGTTCTTC. Its protein is CASSSTLLAGGNEQFF.